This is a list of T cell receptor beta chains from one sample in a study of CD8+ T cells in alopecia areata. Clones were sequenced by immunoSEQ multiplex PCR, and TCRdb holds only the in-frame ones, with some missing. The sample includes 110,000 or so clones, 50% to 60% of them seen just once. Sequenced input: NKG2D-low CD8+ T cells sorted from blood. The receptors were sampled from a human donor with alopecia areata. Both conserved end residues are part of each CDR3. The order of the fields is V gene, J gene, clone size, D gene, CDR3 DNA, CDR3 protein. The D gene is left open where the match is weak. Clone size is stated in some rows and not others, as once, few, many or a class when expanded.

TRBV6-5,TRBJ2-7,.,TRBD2,TGTGCCAGCAGCGTCCGGGGGGTAGACTACGAGCAGTACTTC,CASSVRGVDYEQYF
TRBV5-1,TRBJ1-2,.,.,TGCGCCAGCAGCTTGGAAGTCCGCCTTGATGGCTACACCTTC,CASSLEVRLDGYTF
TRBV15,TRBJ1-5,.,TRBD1,TGTGCCACCAGCAGAGATGACCGGGACAGGGGTTGGCAGCCCCAGCATTTT,CATSRDDRDRGWQPQHF
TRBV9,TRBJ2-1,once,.,TGTGCCAGCAGCGTAGCTTGGGATGAGCAGTTCTTC,CASSVAWDEQFF
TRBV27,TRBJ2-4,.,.,TGTGCCAGCAGCCACGTTGGGGCCAAAAACATTCAGTACTTC,CASSHVGAKNIQYF
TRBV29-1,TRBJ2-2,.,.,TGCAGCGTTGAGGCAGGCGACACCGGGGAGCTGTTTTTT,CSVEAGDTGELFF
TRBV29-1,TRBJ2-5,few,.,TGCAGCGCCGGCACAGGGTCAGAGACCCAGTACTTC,CSAGTGSETQYF
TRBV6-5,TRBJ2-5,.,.,TGTGCCAGCAGTTACACCCAAGAGACCCAGTACTTC,CASSYTQETQYF
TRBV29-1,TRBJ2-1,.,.,TGCAGCGTTGAAACTAGAGACAATGAGCAGTTCTTC,CSVETRDNEQFF
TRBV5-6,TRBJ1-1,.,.,TGTGCCAGCAGCTGGCGAGTTTTTCAGGGAGTCGATAACACTGAAGCTTTCTTT,CASSWRVFQGVDNTEAFF
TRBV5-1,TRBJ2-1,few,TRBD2,TGCGCCAGCAGCTTGGCCCCGGGAGGGATCAATGAGCAGTTCTTC,CASSLAPGGINEQFF